This T cell receptor (beta chain) was recovered during a study of T cell responses to AZD1222 COVID-19 vaccine. Whole-study findings and limits: Just a handful of AZD1222 recipients were seropositive at baseline. Unmutated variant regions reportedly attract nearly half of all spike-specific TCRs.

Sequencing was performed with immunoSEQ multiplex PCR; in TCRdb, only in-frame clones are kept and a portion is missing. The table lists about 91,000 clones, approximately 90% of them singletons. The analysis combined second doses at about 4 or about 12 weeks. The CDR3 contains 14 residues. J lost 4 bases, V lost 1 base, and 4 bases had no gene match. Germline CDR1 reads SGHDT; CDR2 reads YYEEEE. In regard to this clone: Its antigen is not known.

The TCR comes from an adult who received the AZD1222 COVID-19 vaccine. The chain employs TRBV5-6 and TRBJ1-2; the match to TRBD1 covers 7 bases. The sequences come from peripheral blood, collected 28 days after the second AZD1222 dose. CDR3 sequence reads: CASSLSRGIYGYTF. The CDR3 DNA sequence: TGTGCCAGCAGCTTGTCCAGGGGGATCTATGGCTACACCTTC.